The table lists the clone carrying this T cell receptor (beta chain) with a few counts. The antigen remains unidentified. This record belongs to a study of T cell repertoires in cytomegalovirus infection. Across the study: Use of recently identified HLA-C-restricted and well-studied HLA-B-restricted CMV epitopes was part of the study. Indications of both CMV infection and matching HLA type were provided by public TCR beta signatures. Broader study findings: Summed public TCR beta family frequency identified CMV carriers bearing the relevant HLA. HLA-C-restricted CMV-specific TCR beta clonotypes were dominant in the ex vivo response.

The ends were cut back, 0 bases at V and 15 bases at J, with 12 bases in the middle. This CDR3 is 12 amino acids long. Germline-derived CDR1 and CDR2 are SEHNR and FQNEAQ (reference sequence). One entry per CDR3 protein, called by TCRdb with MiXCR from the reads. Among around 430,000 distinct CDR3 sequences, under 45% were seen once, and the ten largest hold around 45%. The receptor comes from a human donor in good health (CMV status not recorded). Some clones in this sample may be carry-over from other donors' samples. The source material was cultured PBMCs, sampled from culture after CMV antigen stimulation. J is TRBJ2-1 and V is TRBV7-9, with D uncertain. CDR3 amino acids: CASSLARTLPFF. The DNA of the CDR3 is TGTGCCAGCAGCTTAGCGCGGACCCTGCCGTTCTTC.